Below, one T cell receptor (beta chain) is given with its context. Its target is not known. Germline trimming cut 4 bases from V and 1 base from J; bases unmatched to any gene: 1. Germline V gene lookup returns CDR1 MNHEY and CDR2 SMNVEV (reference sequence). The CDR3 is made up of 13 amino acids. Assay: immunoSEQ multiplex PCR; the TCRdb copy retains only in-frame clones and omits some. The sample yields 60,000 to 100,000 clones, 94% seen once. This specimen belongs to a study of OX40 agonist ivuxolimab in advanced cancers. About the study: The mean age was roughly 60 years, ranging from 23 to 79, with around four fifths of participants male. Notes on the study in general: Both CD4+ and CD8+ T cell populations in blood had undergone clonal expansion by week 6 at 0.1 to 3.0 mg/kg.

The clonotype was recovered from an adult with an advanced solid tumor such as melanoma, head and neck, liver or kidney cancer. Material: CD4+ or CD8+ T cells sorted from blood, obtained in a trial of the OX40 agonist ivuxolimab. This chain links TRBV27 with TRBJ2-7; the match to TRBD1 covers 7 bases. The CDR3 reads CASSWGQSYEQYF. CDR3 nucleotides: TGTGCCAGCAGTTGGGGACAGTCCTACGAGCAGTACTTC.